One sample yielded the 21 T cell receptor beta chains listed below, sequenced in a study of blood T cell repertoires in COVID-19. Data came from immunoSEQ multiplex PCR; TCRdb stores just in-frame clones and leaves some out. Altogether roughly 400,000 clones are present, about 90% being singletons, with the ten largest covering approximately 1.5%. Sequencing used PBMCs or T cells enriched from blood (not recorded which). Receptor source: a woman aged 25-40 years who had recovered from COVID-19.

This clone was found once. The chain carries TRBV4-1 and TRBJ1-2, with a possible D match to TRBD1 (5 bases). Looked up from germline, CDR1 is MGHRA and CDR2 is YSYEKL. With 3 bases removed from V and 0 bases from J, the gap between germline ends came to 5 bases. This CDR3 is 13 amino acids long. CDR3 protein: CASSQTANYGYTF. For the CDR3, the DNA is TGCGCCAGCAGCCAGACAGCTAACTATGGCTACACCTTC.

The V gene is TRBV10-3, the J gene TRBJ1-5, with a tentative D call TRBD1 (5 bases). The germline V gene encodes CDR1 ENHRY and CDR2 SYGVKD. The CDR3 totals 13 residues. V lost 6 bases, J lost 0 bases, and 6 bases lay in between. This chain's CDR3 is CAIRQDSNQPQHF. The CDR3 coding sequence is TGTGCCATCAGACAGGATAGCAATCAGCCCCAGCATTTT.

The chain carries TRBV30 and TRBJ1-6, with D uncertain. V was shortened by 0 bases and J by 7 bases, with 19 bases between the two germline ends. CDR1 is GTSNPN and CDR2 is SVGIG in the germline V gene (reference sequence). The CDR3 totals 17 residues. CDR3 DNA: TGTGCCTGGAGTGTACGAGTAGGGAGAAGAGTCAATTCACCCCTCCACTTT. Protein: CAWSVRVGRRVNSPLHF. Variable domain in full (rest from reference TRBV30 and TRBJ1-6): SQTIHQWPATLVQPVGSPLSLECTVEGTSNPNLYWYRQAAGRGLQLLFYSVGIGQISSEVPQNLSASRPQDRQFILSSKKLLLSDSGFYLCAWSVRVGRRVNSPLHFGNGTRLTVT.

The chain employs TRBV19 and TRBJ1-4; a weak D match, TRBD1 (6 bases). Trimming cost V 3 bases and J 10 bases, with 15 bases left between them. The CDR3 contains 14 residues. In germline, CDR1 is LNHDA, CDR2 SQIVND (reference sequence). CDR3 bases: TGTGCCAGTAGTATTGGGGACATATTTGGAAAACTGTTTTTT. Translation: CASSIGDIFGKLFF.

The DNA for the CDR3 is TGTGCCAGCAGCTTGTCGCGGCGGGCAAGGGAGACCCAGTACTTC. Translating it yields CASSLSRRARETQYF. The genes are TRBV5-6 and TRBJ2-5; weak D call: TRBD2 (5 bases). Germline CDR1 is SGHDT and CDR2 is YYEEEE. The CDR3 is 15 amino acids. V was pared by 1 base and J by 5 bases, with 15 bases between.

V and J are TRBV19 and TRBJ1-2; D remains ambiguous. Germline V gene lookup returns CDR1 LNHDA and CDR2 SQIVND (reference sequence). V was cut by 0 bases and J by 6 bases, with 11 bases left in between. The CDR3 contains 14 residues. CDR3 amino acids: CASSIDHTPHGYTF. The CDR3 DNA is TGTGCCAGTAGTATAGATCACACCCCGCATGGCTACACCTTC.

The chain uses TRBV19 and TRBJ1-4; a possible D gene is TRBD1 (5 bases). CDR1 and CDR2 from the germline V gene are LNHDA and SQIVND (reference sequence). The CDR3 runs to 14 residues. V lost 3 bases to trimming and J lost 7 bases, with 12 bases between them. This CDR3 reads CASSISRAGEKLFF. CDR3 bases: TGTGCCAGTAGTATCAGCAGGGCCGGTGAAAAACTGTTTTTT.

The chain links TRBV3-1 (or the pseudogene TRBV3-2) to TRBJ1-1, with 8 bases lining up with TRBD1. The germline CDR1 and CDR2 sequences are LGHDT and YNNKEL (reference sequence). V lost 4 bases, J lost 5 bases, and 3 bases stayed unmatched. CDR3 size: 13 residues. The CDR3 spells CASSLRDRTEAFF. The CDR3, as DNA: TGTGCCAGCAGCCTCCGGGACAGGACTGAAGCTTTCTTT.

The V call is TRBV4-2, the J call TRBJ2-7; 8 bases are a match to TRBD2. Per germline, CDR1 LGHNA and CDR2 YNFKEQ. This CDR3 has 15 residues. Trimming cost V 0 bases and J 2 bases; bases outside gene matches: 3. The CDR3 is CASSQEASGPYEQYF. Here the CDR3 DNA reads TGTGCCAGCAGCCAAGAGGCTAGCGGGCCCTACGAGCAGTACTTC.

V usage is TRBV10-3 and J usage is TRBJ2-2, with TRBD1 as a possible D gene (6 bases). Germline CDR1 reads ENHRY; CDR2 reads SYGVKD. V was pared by 3 bases and J by 1 base, with 21 bases between. CDR3 size: 19 residues. This chain's CDR3 is CAISDGAKGDAMNTGELFF. CDR3 DNA: TGTGCCATCAGTGACGGGGCCAAGGGGGACGCTATGAACACCGGGGAGCTGTTTTTT.

The chain couples TRBV10-3 to TRBJ1-2, with TRBD1 matching 9 bases. The CDR3 runs to 14 residues. Germline CDR1 and CDR2: ENHRY and SYGVKD. V gave up 4 bases and J gave up 3 bases; unmatched junction bases: 3. The CDR3 sequence: CAISGDRDDYGYTF. The CDR3 nucleotides read TGTGCCATCAGTGGGGACAGGGATGACTATGGCTACACCTTC.

The chain joins TRBV5-4 to TRBJ1-3; D uncertain. The CDR3 covers 13 residues. Germline V gives CDR1 SGHNT, CDR2 YYREEE (reference sequence). Trimming stripped 4 bases from V and 0 bases from J, with 5 bases between. CDR3 DNA: TGTGCCAGCAGCCCCAACTCTGGAAACACCATATATTTT. Its translation: CASSPNSGNTIYF.

This chain links TRBV19 with TRBJ1-2; D remains ambiguous. The CDR3 is 14 residues long. Looked up from germline, CDR1 is LNHDA and CDR2 is SQIVND (reference sequence). V shed 3 bases and J shed 4 bases, with 12 bases lying between them. The CDR3 sequence is CASSMNNKIYGYTF. The CDR3 coding sequence is TGTGCCAGTAGTATGAACAATAAGATCTATGGCTACACCTTC.

Written as DNA, the CDR3 is TGTGCCAGCAGTTTAACAGGGGGAGTCACTGAAGCTTTCTTT. Its protein is CASSLTGGVTEAFF. The chain combines TRBV27 with TRBJ1-1, with 8 positions matching TRBD1. The CDR3 spans 14 residues. J lost 4 bases, V lost 2 bases, and 3 bases had no gene match. Per the germline V gene, CDR1 is MNHEY and CDR2 is SMNVEV (reference sequence).

J is TRBJ1-2 and V is TRBV4-1; no reliable D call. Germline V gene data show CDR1 as MGHRA and CDR2 as YSYEKL. The CDR3 is 16 amino acids. Trimming pared 4 bases from V and 4 bases from J, leaving 19 bases between. In DNA, the CDR3 is TGCGCCAGCAGCCCCGCCGGGATCGACGGGCTCTATGGCTACACCTTC. Its translation is CASSPAGIDGLYGYTF.

The V and J genes are TRBV7-2 and TRBJ2-7; maybe TRBD2 (6 bases). The CDR3 has 14 residues. Germline values: CDR1 SGHTA, CDR2 FQGNSA. V was trimmed by 7 bases and J by 0 bases, leaving 13 bases between them. CDR3 DNA: TGTGCCAGCACCGTCGACGGGAGCTCCTACGAGCAGTACTTC. Protein sequence: CASTVDGSSYEQYF.

The rearrangement links TRBV19 to TRBJ1-6; perhaps TRBD1 as D (5 bases). The length of the CDR3 is 14 residues. Germline assignment: CDR1 LNHDA and CDR2 SQIVND (reference sequence). Trimming shortened V by 5 bases and J by 7 bases, and 12 bases separated the two germline ends. The CDR3 loop is CASSLSGGNSPLHF. Here the CDR3 DNA reads TGTGCCAGTAGTCTTTCGGGGGGGAATTCACCCCTCCACTTT.

The sample holds one count of this clone. The rearrangement uses TRBV5-1 and TRBJ1-1, with D possibly being TRBD1 (6 bases). This CDR3 comprises 15 residues. V was trimmed by 0 bases and J by 3 bases, leaving 12 bases between them. The germline gives CDR1 SGHRS, CDR2 YFSETQ. CDR3 in amino acids: CASSLGGGWDTEAFF. DNA for the CDR3: TGCGCCAGCAGCTTGGGTGGGGGCTGGGACACTGAAGCTTTCTTT. The entire variable domain, with the rest obtained from reference TRBV5-1 and TRBJ1-1, is as follows: KAGVTQTPRYLIKTRGQQVTLSCSPISGHRSVSWYQQTPGQGLQFLFEYFSETQRNKGNFPGRFSGRQFSNSRSEMNVSTLELGDSALYLCASSLGGGWDTEAFFGQGTRLTVV.

The CDR3 DNA reads TGCAGTGCTAGTCCTTGGACTAGCGGGATTGGAGAGACCCAGTACTTC. The encoded protein is CSASPWTSGIGETQYF. This chain connects TRBV20-1 to TRBJ2-5, with 12 bases that match TRBD2. Germline CDR1 and CDR2: DFQATT and SNEGSKA (reference sequence). The ends lost 3 bases at V and 4 bases at J; junction bases unmatched: 9. The CDR3 has 16 amino acids.

The DNA for the CDR3 is TGTGCCAGCAGTTCGGGGGTCTACGAGCAGTACTTC. It specifies CASSSGVYEQYF. The gene calls are TRBV12-3 or TRBV12-4 and TRBJ2-7; D perhaps matches TRBD2 (6 bases). This CDR3 spans 12 amino acids. V lost 4 bases to trimming and J lost 3 bases, with 7 bases between them.

This rearrangement joins TRBV12-3 or TRBV12-4 to TRBJ2-7; D is unclear. This CDR3 contains 12 residues. The V gene lost 3 bases and the J gene lost 3 bases, with 6 bases spanning the gap. CDR3 nucleotide sequence: TGTGCCAGCAGTTTTACAGTCTACGAGCAGTACTTC. It is translated as CASSFTVYEQYF.